A single T cell receptor (beta chain) is shown here with its context. As handled by the study authors: Estimated nucleated cell counts came from reference gene primer amplification. The data were produced by immunoSEQ multiplex PCR, yet TCRdb's version contains in-frame clones alone and is incomplete. That table gives V, J and clone size, and the DNA gave D and trimming. The table has 130,000 or so clones, roughly 84% seen once. These data belong to a study of blood T cell repertoires in COVID-19. Study-wide context: COVID-19 samples, acute and convalescent, were from the United States, Italy and Spain. The cDNA or gDNA used as material had been derived from T cells, B-cell-depleted T cells, or PBMCs.

CDR1 LNHDA and CDR2 SQIVND come from the germline V gene (reference sequence). Deletions cut 3 bases from V and 10 bases from J, with 10 bases between. The CDR3 is made up of 13 amino acids. The rearrangement joins TRBV19 to TRBJ1-6; D remains ambiguous. The source of this sequence is a man aged 55-75 years with acute or convalescent COVID-19. Sequenced input: peripheral blood. CDR3 DNA sequence: TGTGCCAGTAGTATGGAGATAGAGTCACCCCTCCACTTT. The encoded protein is CASSMEIESPLHF. The variable domain in full, completed from reference TRBV19 and TRBJ1-6, reads DGGITQSPKYLFRKEGQNVTLSCEQNLNHDAMYWYRQDPGQGLRLIYYSQIVNDFQKGDIAEGYSVSREKKESFPLTVTSAQKNPTAFYLCASSMEIESPLHFGNGTRLTVT.